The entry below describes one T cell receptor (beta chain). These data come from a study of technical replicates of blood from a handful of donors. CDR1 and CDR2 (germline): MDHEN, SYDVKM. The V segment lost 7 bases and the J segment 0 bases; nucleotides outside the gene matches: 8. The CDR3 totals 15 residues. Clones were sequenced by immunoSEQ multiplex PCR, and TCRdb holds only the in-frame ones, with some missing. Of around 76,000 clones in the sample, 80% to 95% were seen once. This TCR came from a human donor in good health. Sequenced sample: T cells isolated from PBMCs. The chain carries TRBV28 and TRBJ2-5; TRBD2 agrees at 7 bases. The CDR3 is CASTQGAGYQETQYF. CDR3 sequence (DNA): TGTGCCAGCACCCAGGGAGCGGGGTACCAAGAGACCCAGTACTTC.